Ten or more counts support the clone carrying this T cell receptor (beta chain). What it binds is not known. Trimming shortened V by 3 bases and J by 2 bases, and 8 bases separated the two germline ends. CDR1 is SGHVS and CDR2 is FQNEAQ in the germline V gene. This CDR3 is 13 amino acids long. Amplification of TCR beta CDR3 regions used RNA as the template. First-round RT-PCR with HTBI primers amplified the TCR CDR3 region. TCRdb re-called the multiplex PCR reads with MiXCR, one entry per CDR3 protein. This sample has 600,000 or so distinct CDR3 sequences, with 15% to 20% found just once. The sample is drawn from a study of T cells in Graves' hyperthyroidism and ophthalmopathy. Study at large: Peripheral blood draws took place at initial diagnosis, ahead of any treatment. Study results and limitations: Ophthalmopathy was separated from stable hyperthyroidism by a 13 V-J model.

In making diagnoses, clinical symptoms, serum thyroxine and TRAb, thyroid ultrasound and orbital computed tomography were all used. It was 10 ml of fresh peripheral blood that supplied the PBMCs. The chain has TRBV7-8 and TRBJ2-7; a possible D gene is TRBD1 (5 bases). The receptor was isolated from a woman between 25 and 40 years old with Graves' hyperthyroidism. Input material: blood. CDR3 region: CASSLFRAYEQYF. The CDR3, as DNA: TGTGCCAGCAGCTTGTTCAGGGCCTACGAGCAGTACTTC.